This T cell receptor beta chain emerged from a study of blood T cell repertoires in COVID-19. Germline V CDR1 and CDR2: MNHEY, SVGAGI. Trimming left V 4 bases short and J 3 bases short, with 10 bases between. CDR3 length: 13 amino acids. In the study's own analysis: Amplification with reference gene primers provided the estimates of nucleated cell counts. This table comes from immunoSEQ multiplex PCR, and its TCRdb copy is limited to in-frame clones, with some not included. V and J calls and clone size are copied from that table; D and trimming were computed from the DNA. The sample shows about 140,000 clones, around 78% of them seen only once.

This TCR came from a woman aged 55-75 years with acute or convalescent COVID-19. The specimen sequenced was peripheral blood. The rearrangement uses TRBV6-5 and TRBJ2-7, with D possibly matching TRBD2 (6 bases). The CDR3 loop is CASSSGGYYEQYF. The CDR3 DNA reads TGTGCCAGCAGTTCCGGGGGATACTACGAGCAGTACTTC.